Listed below are T cell receptor beta chains from one sample, sequenced in a study of blood T cell repertoires in COVID-19. Assay used: immunoSEQ multiplex PCR; TCRdb lists only in-frame clones, some missing. The sample has over 250,000 clones; about four fifths are singletons. Input material: peripheral blood. All receptors derive from a human donor with COVID-19, enrolled during active disease. The donor label of this sample is uncertain. Both conserved end residues are part of each CDR3. D genes are given only for firm matches. The listing skips clone size in some rows; elsewhere it reads once, few, many or a size class.

d_gene: .
abundance: few
j_gene: TRBJ1-1
v_gene: TRBV3-1/TRBV3-2
CDR3nt: TGTGCCAGCAGCCGCGAGAGGCCCTCCGTAAACACTGAAGCTTTCTTT
CDR3aa: CASSRERPSVNTEAFF

d_gene: .
abundance: .
j_gene: TRBJ2-7
v_gene: TRBV6-5
CDR3nt: TGTGCCAGCAGTCGGCCGACAGGCTACGAGCAGTACTTC
CDR3aa: CASSRPTGYEQYF

d_gene: TRBD1
abundance: .
j_gene: TRBJ1-6
v_gene: TRBV4-1
CDR3nt: TGCGCCAGCAGCCACCTCGGACAGGGGAATAATTCACCCCTCCACTTT
CDR3aa: CASSHLGQGNNSPLHF

d_gene: TRBD2
abundance: .
j_gene: TRBJ2-7
v_gene: TRBV4-1
CDR3nt: TGCGCCAGCAGCCGCCTATTCCCCGCGGGAGGGGAGGAGCAGTACTTC
CDR3aa: CASSRLFPAGGEEQYF

d_gene: TRBD1
abundance: .
j_gene: TRBJ1-2
v_gene: TRBV15
CDR3nt: TGTGCCACCAGCAGAGCCAGACAGGGGTACTATGGCTACACCTTC
CDR3aa: CATSRARQGYYGYTF

d_gene: TRBD2
abundance: .
j_gene: TRBJ2-1
v_gene: TRBV18
CDR3nt: TGTGCCAGCTCACCTAACTTGGGTAGCGGGAGTTATAATGAGCAGTTCTTC
CDR3aa: CASSPNLGSGSYNEQFF

d_gene: TRBD2
abundance: .
j_gene: TRBJ2-3
v_gene: TRBV5-4
CDR3nt: TGTGCCAGCAGCCTAGCGGGGAGCACAGATACGCAGTATTTT
CDR3aa: CASSLAGSTDTQYF

d_gene: .
abundance: .
j_gene: TRBJ1-3
v_gene: TRBV28
CDR3nt: TGTGCCAGCAGGCCACAGGGTTCTGGAAACACCATATATTTT
CDR3aa: CASRPQGSGNTIYF

d_gene: .
abundance: .
j_gene: TRBJ2-7
v_gene: TRBV19
CDR3nt: TGTGCCAGTAGTATTGACCGGGAGTGGGACGAGCAGTACTTC
CDR3aa: CASSIDREWDEQYF

d_gene: TRBD2
abundance: .
j_gene: TRBJ2-3
v_gene: TRBV4-1
CDR3nt: TGCGCCAGCAGCCAGAGGACTAGCGGACTCACAGATACGCAGTATTTT
CDR3aa: CASSQRTSGLTDTQYF

d_gene: TRBD2
abundance: once
j_gene: TRBJ2-1
v_gene: TRBV5-6
CDR3nt: TGTGCCAGCAGCTGGGAGGGAAATGAGCAGTTCTTC
CDR3aa: CASSWEGNEQFF

d_gene: TRBD1
abundance: .
j_gene: TRBJ1-1
v_gene: TRBV6-5
CDR3nt: TGTGCCAGCAGACCACAGGGGCGCTTAAACACTGAAGCTTTCTTT
CDR3aa: CASRPQGRLNTEAFF

d_gene: .
abundance: .
j_gene: TRBJ1-5
v_gene: TRBV11-2
CDR3nt: TGTGCCAGCAGCTTAGATACAGGGCAGCCCCAGCATTTT
CDR3aa: CASSLDTGQPQHF

d_gene: .
abundance: .
j_gene: TRBJ2-6
v_gene: TRBV28
CDR3nt: TGTGCCAGCAGTCAATTCATGAGCTCTGGGGCCAACGTCCTGACTTTC
CDR3aa: CASSQFMSSGANVLTF

d_gene: TRBD1
abundance: .
j_gene: TRBJ1-4
v_gene: TRBV29-1
CDR3nt: TGCAGCGCCGGGACAGGGGGCGATAATGAAAAACTGTTTTTT
CDR3aa: CSAGTGGDNEKLFF

d_gene: .
abundance: .
j_gene: TRBJ2-1
v_gene: TRBV27
CDR3nt: TGTGCCAGCAGTTCGCCGACTGGGGAGCAGTTCTTC
CDR3aa: CASSSPTGEQFF

d_gene: TRBD2
abundance: .
j_gene: TRBJ2-1
v_gene: TRBV6-5
CDR3nt: TGTGCCAGCAGTTACCGCGGGAGCGGGGATGAGCAGTTCTTC
CDR3aa: CASSYRGSGDEQFF

d_gene: TRBD1
abundance: .
j_gene: TRBJ1-4
v_gene: TRBV11-1
CDR3nt: TGTGCCAGCAGCCGAGGGGACAGAGATGAAAAACTGTTTTTT
CDR3aa: CASSRGDRDEKLFF

d_gene: .
abundance: .
j_gene: TRBJ2-7
v_gene: TRBV27
CDR3nt: TGTGCCAGCAGGTTACTGAGCCCTAGTATATACGAGCAGTACTTC
CDR3aa: CASRLLSPSIYEQYF

d_gene: TRBD1
abundance: .
j_gene: TRBJ2-6
v_gene: TRBV7-3
CDR3nt: TGTGCCAGCAGCCCGCGACAGGGGACGACTTTCTCTGGGGCCAACGTCCTGACTTTC
CDR3aa: CASSPRQGTTFSGANVLTF

d_gene: .
abundance: few
j_gene: TRBJ1-4
v_gene: TRBV29-1
CDR3nt: TGCAGCGTTCAGGGATTTAATGAAAAACTGTTTTTT
CDR3aa: CSVQGFNEKLFF

d_gene: .
abundance: .
j_gene: TRBJ2-1
v_gene: TRBV15
CDR3nt: TGTGCCACCAGCAGAGGGGGGACTCCTAGCAATGAGCAGTTCTTC
CDR3aa: CATSRGGTPSNEQFF

d_gene: TRBD2
abundance: .
j_gene: TRBJ2-3
v_gene: TRBV19
CDR3nt: TGTGCCAGTAGTTCGACTAGCGGATACACAGATACGCAGTATTTT
CDR3aa: CASSSTSGYTDTQYF

d_gene: TRBD1
abundance: .
j_gene: TRBJ2-2
v_gene: TRBV5-1
CDR3nt: TGCGCCAGCAGCTGGGGACAGGGATACACCGGGGAGCTGTTTTTT
CDR3aa: CASSWGQGYTGELFF

d_gene: TRBD2
abundance: .
j_gene: TRBJ2-1
v_gene: TRBV27
CDR3nt: TGTGCCAGCAGTCCCAGAGGAAGGAGCGGGAGGGCCGCTGGGAGTGAGCAGTTCTTC
CDR3aa: CASSPRGRSGRAAGSEQFF

d_gene: TRBD2
abundance: few
j_gene: TRBJ2-1
v_gene: TRBV5-1
CDR3nt: TGCGCCAGCAGCTTGGCTACTAGCGGGCTCAATGAGCAGTTCTTC
CDR3aa: CASSLATSGLNEQFF

d_gene: TRBD2
abundance: .
j_gene: TRBJ2-7
v_gene: TRBV10-3
CDR3nt: TGTGCCATCAGTGACTTCCCTAGCGGGAGGTACGAGCAGTACTTC
CDR3aa: CAISDFPSGRYEQYF

d_gene: .
abundance: once
j_gene: TRBJ2-6
v_gene: TRBV6-5
CDR3nt: TGTGCCAGCAGGGCGGTTGCGGGGGCCAACGTCCTGACTTTC
CDR3aa: CASRAVAGANVLTF

d_gene: TRBD1
abundance: .
j_gene: TRBJ1-4
v_gene: TRBV19
CDR3nt: TGTGCCAGTAGTATCCCCCCGCGGACAGGGGATGAAAAACTGTTTTTT
CDR3aa: CASSIPPRTGDEKLFF

d_gene: TRBD2
abundance: .
j_gene: TRBJ2-2
v_gene: TRBV29-1
CDR3nt: TGCAGCGTTCACCTTCGGACTAGCGGGGCGAACACCGGGGAGCTGTTTTTT
CDR3aa: CSVHLRTSGANTGELFF

d_gene: TRBD1
abundance: .
j_gene: TRBJ2-1
v_gene: TRBV5-8
CDR3nt: TGTGCCAGCAGCTTACTAGAGGACAGGGGCTACAATGAGCAGTTCTTC
CDR3aa: CASSLLEDRGYNEQFF

d_gene: TRBD1
abundance: .
j_gene: TRBJ2-1
v_gene: TRBV13
CDR3nt: TGTGCCAGCAGCCTCACAGGGGGGAACTACAATGAGCAGTTCTTC
CDR3aa: CASSLTGGNYNEQFF

d_gene: TRBD1
abundance: .
j_gene: TRBJ1-1
v_gene: TRBV28
CDR3nt: TGTGCCAGCGGGACAGGGGATCAGTGGACTGAAGCTTTCTTT
CDR3aa: CASGTGDQWTEAFF

d_gene: .
abundance: .
j_gene: TRBJ1-2
v_gene: TRBV28
CDR3nt: TGTGCCAGCTGGGGGCGAGGTAGCGTTTTAGGCTACACCTTC
CDR3aa: CASWGRGSVLGYTF

d_gene: TRBD1
abundance: .
j_gene: TRBJ2-7
v_gene: TRBV9
CDR3nt: TGTGCCAGCAGCCGCGGGGACAGGGGGTACGGGCAGTACTTC
CDR3aa: CASSRGDRGYGQYF